Each of the 12 T cell receptor beta chains below was sequenced from the same sample in a study of tumor-infiltrating lymphocytes in primary liver carcinoma. RNA isolated from unsorted whole blood supplied the blood RNA, with germline DNA also extracted. Synthesis of TCR beta cDNA was carried out from 450 to 650 ng total RNA with a constant-region primer. Slightly modified ARM-PCR with three nested multiplex PCR rounds yielded TCR beta libraries. PCR rounds one and two used TRBV1-TRBV30 forward primers with a C-beta reverse primer for 10 cycles each. TCRdb re-analysed the multiplex PCR reads in MiXCR, keeping a single row per CDR3 protein. This sample has about 180,000 distinct CDR3 sequences; 60% occur once, and the top ten carry approximately 68%. Sequences were obtained from peripheral blood. The source of these receptors is a man aged 35 to 55 with primary liver carcinoma and hepatitis B virus infection.

The chain recombines TRBV11-2 with TRBJ2-5; D unresolved. V was clipped by 5 bases and J by 11 bases, with 21 bases between them. Germline V CDR1 and CDR2: SGHAT, FQNNGV. This CDR3 region has 14 residues. In DNA, the CDR3 is TGTGCCAGCAGCGCCCCTCGGATGGGCGGTGAACAGTACTTC. Protein sequence: CASSAPRMGGEQYF.

A word on this clonotype: Relative to the germline gene, one junction end is altered; a read error may explain this. The rearrangement uses TRBV4-1 and TRBJ2-3; the D gene is possibly TRBD2 (5 bases). The CDR3 is 13 residues long. Germline CDR1 is MGHRA and CDR2 is YSYEKL. CDR3 nucleotide sequence: TGCGCCAACAGCCAAAGAGCGGCAGATACGCAGTATTTT. Protein product: CANSQRAADTQYF.

J is TRBJ2-7 and V is TRBV12-3 or TRBV12-4; TRBD2 agrees at 7 bases. The junction had 8 bases not matched to a gene; V was cut back by 9 bases and J by 3 bases. CDR3 length: 13 residues. The CDR3 loop reads CASGEAGNYEQYF. For the CDR3, the DNA is TGTGCCAGTGGAGAAGCGGGAAACTACGAGCAGTACTTC.

The chain uses TRBV10-2 and TRBJ2-3; D unresolved. V was clipped by 6 bases and J by 4 bases, with 8 bases between them. Germline assignment: CDR1 WSHSY and CDR2 SAAADI. This CDR3 comprises 12 residues. CDR3 sequence reads: CASSSLSDTQYF. The CDR3 DNA is TGCGCCAGCAGCTCCCTATCAGATACGCAGTATTTT.

With regard to this clonotype: Given a much more abundant clone one base away, this may be a read error. The chain couples TRBV29-1 to TRBJ2-7; D is possibly TRBD1 (6 bases). The CDR3 has 12 amino acids. Trimming took off 5 bases at V and 2 bases at J, with 10 bases between the two ends. Germline values: CDR1 SQVTM, CDR2 ANQGSEA. The CDR3 protein is CSVNQGTYEQYF. The CDR3 DNA reads as TGCAGCGTTAATCAGGGGACCTACGAGCAGTACTTC.

The chain is built from TRBV5-1 and TRBJ2-7, with 9 positions matching TRBD1. The germline V gene encodes CDR1 SGHRS and CDR2 YFSETQ. The V segment lost 0 bases and the J segment 5 bases; nucleotides outside the gene matches: 3. CDR3 size: 14 residues. In DNA, the CDR3 is TGCGCCAGCAGCTTGGGGGGACAGGGAAACGAGCAGTACTTC. Translating it yields CASSLGGQGNEQYF.

As for this clonotype: One junction end disagrees with the germline gene, perhaps due to a read error. The CDR3 sequence is CTSSLDGETQYF. The CDR3, as DNA: TGTACCAGCAGCTTAGATGGCGAGACCCAGTACTTC. The V call is TRBV7-9, the J call TRBJ2-5; D is unresolved. CDR1 and CDR2 from the germline V gene are SEHNR and FQNEAQ (reference sequence). The CDR3 covers 12 residues.

Concerning this clonotype itself: This could be a read error, since a much larger clone is one nucleotide away. The J gene is TRBJ1-1, the V gene TRBV11-1; D is uncertain. The germline V gene encodes CDR1 SGHAT and CDR2 FQDESV (reference sequence). This CDR3 contains 16 residues. Trimming left V 4 bases short and J 6 bases short, with 21 bases between. The CDR3 nucleotides are TGTGCCAGCAGCTCTATAAATACCGGGAAAAACGCTGAAGCTTTCTTT. It translates to CASSSINTGKNAEAFF.

Notes on this clonotype: Sequence at one end of the junction differs from germline and may be a read error. J is TRBJ1-4 and V is TRBV4-1, with D tentatively TRBD1 (5 bases). Germline V gene lookup returns CDR1 MGHRA and CDR2 YSYEKL. CDR3 length: 16 residues. CDR3 sequence reads: CARSQGHGPRGEKLFF. CDR3 nucleotide sequence: TGCGCCAGGAGCCAAGGACACGGGCCCCGCGGAGAAAAACTGTTTTTT.

This clonotype was seen only once. The chain joins TRBV6-5 to TRBJ1-1; perhaps TRBD1 as D (5 bases). Trimming shortened V by 0 bases and J by 4 bases, and 12 bases separated the two germline ends. The CDR3 loop spans 15 amino acids. The germline gives CDR1 MNHEY, CDR2 SVGAGI. The CDR3 bases are TGTGCCAGCAGTTACTCAGGGGTAGGGATCACTGAAGCTTTCTTT. Its translation is CASSYSGVGITEAFF.

Note on this clonotype: This may be a read error: a much more frequent sequence differs by one nucleotide. In this CDR3 the conserved last residue, phenylalanine or tryptophan, is missing, so a read error is likely. The rearrangement joins TRBV11-2 to TRBJ2-3; TRBD2 might be the D (5 bases). The germline CDR1 and CDR2 sequences are SGHAT and FQNNGV. V was trimmed by 5 bases and J by 6 bases, leaving 12 bases between them. This CDR3 region has 13 residues. The CDR3 sequence: CASSPPERDTQYS. The CDR3 DNA is TGTGCCAGCAGCCCCCCCGAGCGGGATACGCAGTATTCT.

As regards this clonotype: Without the conserved terminal phenylalanine or tryptophan, this CDR3 likely stems from a read error. CDR3 protein: CASSQEPGGATNEKLFS. CDR3 DNA: TGCGCCAGCAGCCAAGAACCGGGGGGCGCTACTAATGAAAAACTGTTTTCT. This sequence joins TRBV4-1 and TRBJ1-4, with D perhaps matching TRBD1 (6 bases). The germline V gene encodes CDR1 MGHRA and CDR2 YSYEKL. This CDR3 region has 17 residues. Between the trimmed V and J ends, which lost 0 bases and 2 bases, there was a span of 13 bases.